These T cell receptor beta chains were read from a single sample in a study of regulatory T cells in long-lasting Graves disease. Via MiXCR, TCRdb re-called the multiplex PCR reads, giving one row per CDR3 protein. The sample yields fewer than 450,000 distinct CDR3 sequences, about 20% seen once. The sample here was peripheral blood mononuclear cells (PBMCs), taken when the disease was refractory, from a patient treated with antithyroid drugs. These receptors were obtained from a female donor with Graves disease. Each CDR3 is given with its conserved first and last residue. D genes are given only for firm matches. Clone size, where shown, is once, few, many, or a class for clones that have expanded.

CDR3nt: TGCGCCAGCAGCAACCGGGGGGACAGTTTGGCTCTCGGAGAGCTGTTTTTT
CDR3aa: CASSNRGDSLALGELFF
d_gene: NA
v_gene: TRBV5-1
j_gene: TRBJ2-2
abundance: NA

CDR3nt: TGTGCCAGCAGTAGGGGACCGACGAGCATAGATACGCAGTATTTT
CDR3aa: CASSRGPTSIDTQYF
d_gene: NA
v_gene: TRBV2
j_gene: TRBJ2-3
abundance: many

CDR3nt: TGTGCCAGCAGTTTTGAGGGTTCAGAGACCCAGTACTTC
CDR3aa: CASSFEGSETQYF
d_gene: NA
v_gene: TRBV27
j_gene: TRBJ2-5
abundance: many

CDR3nt: TGTGCCTGGAGTCACAGGGAGAACACTGAAGCTTTCTTT
CDR3aa: CAWSHRENTEAFF
d_gene: NA
v_gene: TRBV30
j_gene: TRBJ1-1
abundance: NA

CDR3nt: TGTGCCACCAGCAGACCATCGGGCCAGCGGGGAGAGACCCAGTACTTC
CDR3aa: CATSRPSGQRGETQYF
d_gene: TRBD2
v_gene: TRBV15
j_gene: TRBJ2-5
abundance: many

CDR3nt: TGTGCCAGCAGTGAGATGGGGGAAGAAAAACTGTTTTTT
CDR3aa: CASSEMGEEKLFF
d_gene: NA
v_gene: TRBV6-1
j_gene: TRBJ1-4
abundance: few

CDR3nt: TGCAGCGTTGGTGGTGTGAATCAGCCCCAGCATTTT
CDR3aa: CSVGGVNQPQHF
d_gene: NA
v_gene: TRBV29-1
j_gene: TRBJ1-5
abundance: few

CDR3nt: TGTGCCAGCAGCCCAACTAGCGGGACTGTTGAGCAGTACTTC
CDR3aa: CASSPTSGTVEQYF
d_gene: TRBD2
v_gene: TRBV3-1
j_gene: TRBJ2-7
abundance: many

CDR3nt: TGCAGTGCTAGGCCCCGACGGGGCGTCTTCTACGAGCAGTACTTC
CDR3aa: CSARPRRGVFYEQYF
d_gene: NA
v_gene: TRBV20-1
j_gene: TRBJ2-7
abundance: NA

CDR3nt: TGTGCCAGCAGTGAAGTGACCATAAATGAGCAGTTCTTC
CDR3aa: CASSEVTINEQFF
d_gene: NA
v_gene: TRBV2
j_gene: TRBJ2-1
abundance: few

CDR3nt: TGTGCCAGCAGTGGAGGGCTATCTATCACTGAAGCTTTCTTT
CDR3aa: CASSGGLSITEAFF
d_gene: NA
v_gene: TRBV2
j_gene: TRBJ1-1
abundance: NA

CDR3nt: TGTGCCAGCAGTTTCGGCGGGGGCATCTACGAGCAGTACTTC
CDR3aa: CASSFGGGIYEQYF
d_gene: NA
v_gene: TRBV6-2/TRBV6-3
j_gene: TRBJ2-7
abundance: many

CDR3nt: TGCGCCAGCAGCCAAACAGGGGCCCTTGGTGGCTACACCTTC
CDR3aa: CASSQTGALGGYTF
d_gene: TRBD1
v_gene: TRBV7-2
j_gene: TRBJ1-2
abundance: NA

CDR3nt: TGTGCCAGCAGCTTAAACCCGGGACTAGCATGGACCGGGGAGCTGTTTTTT
CDR3aa: CASSLNPGLAWTGELFF
d_gene: TRBD2
v_gene: TRBV11-2
j_gene: TRBJ2-2
abundance: NA

CDR3nt: TGTGCCAGCAGCCCCTCCCAGGGGACGAACACCGGGGAGCTGTTTTTT
CDR3aa: CASSPSQGTNTGELFF
d_gene: NA
v_gene: TRBV7-9
j_gene: TRBJ2-2
abundance: NA

CDR3nt: TGTGCCAGCAGCAAGACAGGGAACACTGAAGCTTTCTTT
CDR3aa: CASSKTGNTEAFF
d_gene: NA
v_gene: TRBV19
j_gene: TRBJ1-1
abundance: many

CDR3nt: TGTGCCAGCAAATTACTCAGGGACGGCAGAACTGAAGCTTTCTTT
CDR3aa: CASKLLRDGRTEAFF
d_gene: NA
v_gene: TRBV6-2/TRBV6-3
j_gene: TRBJ1-1
abundance: many

CDR3nt: TGCGCCACCCGGGGGAGCGATAACTACGAGCAGTACTTC
CDR3aa: CATRGSDNYEQYF
d_gene: NA
v_gene: TRBV4-1
j_gene: TRBJ2-7
abundance: few

CDR3nt: TGTGCTAGTGGTCCTCCGGGACAGGGGAACTATGGCTACACCTTC
CDR3aa: CASGPPGQGNYGYTF
d_gene: TRBD1
v_gene: TRBV12-5
j_gene: TRBJ1-2
abundance: few

CDR3nt: TGTGCCAGCAGTGACTGGAACAGGGGGCCCGCCGGGGAGCTGTTTTTT
CDR3aa: CASSDWNRGPAGELFF
d_gene: TRBD1
v_gene: TRBV6-4
j_gene: TRBJ2-2
abundance: NA